This TCR beta chain was profiled in a study of CD8 T cells in cerebrospinal fluid in Alzheimer's disease. About the research overall: Plate-based nested PCR sequencing and droplet-based sequencing measured CSF T cell clonal expansion.

10X single-cell V(D)J and 5' gene-expression libraries profiled CSF cells. TCRdb re-called the 10x single-cell sequencing reads and shows each CDR3 protein once, DNA omitted. Recorded here are 1,500 to 2,000 distinct CDR3 sequences; the top ten clones represent around 9.6%. This clonotype is identified as medium-sized from frequency. Its antigen is currently unknown. Study-level points and caveats: Healthy subjects less often had a clone of at least 3% than Alzheimer's patients.

For droplet-based sequencing, live CSF cells were sorted using a live/dead marker. Sequencing was done on a sample of cerebrospinal fluid. The sequence was collected from a human donor in good health.

CDR3 sequence: CSARAGTGRNWVYNEQFF. J is TRBJ2-1 and V is TRBV20-1; TCRdb picks TRBD1, but there is no DNA to check that call. The CDR3 covers 18 residues. CDR1 and CDR2 from the germline V gene are DFQATT and SNEGSKA (reference sequence).